The 9 T cell receptor beta chains below all came from one sample that was sequenced in a study of blood T cell repertoires in COVID-19. Clones were read by immunoSEQ multiplex PCR, and TCRdb kept only the in-frame ones, dropping some. The data hold some 270,000 clones, with approximately 83% observed a single time. The specimen sequenced was peripheral blood. These receptors were collected from a person between 65 and 79 years old with COVID-19, enrolled during active disease.

This clone was observed a single time. This chain connects TRBV5-5 to TRBJ2-7, with 10 bases identical to TRBD1. The V gene end was trimmed by 2 bases and the J gene end by 2 bases; junction bases not matched to a gene: 7. CDR3 length equals 16 residues. Germline values: CDR1 SGHKS, CDR2 YYEKEE (reference sequence). DNA of the CDR3: TGTGCCAGCAGCTTCAGCACGGACAGGGGGACCTACGAGCAGTACTTC. Amino acids: CASSFSTDRGTYEQYF.

V gene TRBV3-1 (or the pseudogene TRBV3-2) combines with J gene TRBJ2-1; no clear D. The CDR3 extends over 14 amino acids. V lost 3 bases, J lost 10 bases, and 16 bases lay in between. CDR1 LGHDT and CDR2 YNNKEL come from the germline V gene (reference sequence). CDR3 amino acids: CASSHKTPVGEQFF. Here the CDR3 DNA reads TGTGCCAGCAGCCATAAAACTCCGGTCGGGGAGCAGTTCTTC.

V gene TRBV30 combines with J gene TRBJ2-5, with D possibly being TRBD2 (5 bases). CDR3 length equals 15 residues. V dropped 3 bases and J dropped 5 bases, with 19 bases sitting between them. Germline V gene lookup returns CDR1 GTSNPN and CDR2 SVGIG (reference sequence). The CDR3 sequence: CAWRRVAKVGETQYF. The CDR3 nucleotides are TGTGCCTGGAGAAGGGTAGCGAAGGTTGGGGAGACCCAGTACTTC.

This chain connects TRBV28 to TRBJ1-3; D may be TRBD1 (6 bases). V dropped 4 bases and J dropped 1 base, with 11 bases sitting between them. CDR3 length equals 15 residues. Germline CDR1 is MDHEN and CDR2 is SYDVKM. In nucleotides, the CDR3 is TGTGCCAGCAGTTCCCAGGGGCAGTCTGGAAACACCATATATTTT. This translates into CASSSQGQSGNTIYF.

This sequence joins TRBV7-2 and TRBJ2-7, with D perhaps matching TRBD2 (6 bases). The CDR3 spans 15 residues. Germline V gene lookup returns CDR1 SGHTA and CDR2 FQGNSA. V was cut by 5 bases and J by 3 bases, with 17 bases left in between. CDR3 nucleotides: TGTGCCAGCAGCCTAATCTCGGGACTGAACTACGAGCAGTACTTC. This translates into CASSLISGLNYEQYF.

This chain uses TRBV4-1 with TRBJ2-7, with 8 bases matching TRBD2. The CDR3 covers 15 residues. Trimming removed 1 base from V and 5 bases from J; junction bases left unmatched: 7. Germline CDR1 MGHRA, CDR2 YSYEKL. CDR3 sequence: CASSQVGRARDEQYF. The CDR3, as DNA: TGCGCCAGCAGCCAAGTCGGGAGGGCCCGGGACGAGCAGTACTTC.

The chain has TRBV7-6 and TRBJ2-1; 7 nucleotides agree with TRBD2. There are 16 residues in the CDR3. V dropped 7 bases and J dropped 4; count of bases not matched to a gene: 13. The V gene's germline CDR1 is SGHVS and CDR2 FNYEAQ. This CDR3 reads CASNEAPSGNYNEQFF. DNA of the CDR3: TGTGCCAGCAACGAGGCCCCTAGCGGAAATTACAATGAGCAGTTCTTC.

The chain combines TRBV5-1 with TRBJ2-7; 9 bases are a match to TRBD2. Per the germline V gene, CDR1 is SGHRS and CDR2 is YFSETQ. Unmatched junction bases numbered 6, after V lost 0 bases and J lost 5 bases. The CDR3 is made up of 15 amino acids. This chain's CDR3 is CASSLAAGGPHEQYF. CDR3 nucleotide sequence: TGCGCCAGCAGCTTGGCGGCGGGAGGGCCCCACGAGCAGTACTTC.

V gene TRBV2 combines with J gene TRBJ2-2; D might be TRBD2 (6 bases). This CDR3 has 13 amino acids. Between the trimmed V and J ends, which lost 4 bases and 10 bases, there was a span of 13 bases. The germline V gene has CDR1 SNHLY and CDR2 FYNNEI. CDR3 protein: CASSGLLAAELFF. The CDR3 nucleotides are TGTGCCAGCAGTGGACTACTAGCTGCGGAGCTGTTTTTT.